These 27 T cell receptor beta chains were all obtained from the same sample, sequenced in a study of T cell clonality in common variable immunodeficiency. Study observations and caveats: Fewer deletions and N-nucleotide insertions were reportedly seen in common variable immunodeficiency TCR beta sequences.

This table comes from immunoSEQ multiplex PCR, and its TCRdb copy is limited to in-frame clones, with some not included. The sample shows approximately 28,000 clones, none of them appearing just once. These receptors' antigens are unknown. Sequenced: peripheral blood mononuclear cells. Receptor source: a human donor with common variable immunodeficiency.

This clone was counted many times. This chain's CDR3 is CASSRTTLAGYEQYF. CDR3 DNA, as far as it was read: TGTGCCAGCTCACGTACCACCTTGGCAGGTTACGAG. The rearrangement joins TRBV18 to TRBJ2-7; D not resolved. The sequence runs out 3 residues before the end of the CDR3; the remainder is reconstructed from the germline J gene. The CDR3 length is 15 residues. Germline V gene sequence: CDR1 KGHSH, CDR2 LQKENI. Trimming shortened V by 4 bases and J by 4 bases, and 17 bases separated the two germline ends.

At least ten counts were recorded for this clone. The read falls 3 residues short of the CDR3 end, and the missing part is taken from the germline J gene. This sequence joins TRBV19 and TRBJ1-1; D gene uncertain. Germline-derived CDR1 and CDR2 are LNHDA and SQIVND (reference sequence). The CDR3 is made up of 13 amino acids. V was shortened by 3 bases and J by 1 base, with 6 bases between the two germline ends. The sequenced CDR3 bases are TGTGCCAGTAGTATTGGCCCGAACACTGAA. Protein product: CASSIGPNTE. The full CDR3 reads CASSIGPNTEAFF.

This clone was recorded many times. From the germline J gene comes the end of the CDR3, since the read stops 3 residues before it. The V and J genes are TRBV18 and TRBJ2-5, with 14 bases that match TRBD2. The V and J ends lost 6 bases and 7 bases, in that order; junction bases with no gene match: 7. In germline, CDR1 is KGHSH, CDR2 LQKENI. This CDR3 has 15 residues. The DNA read from the CDR3 is TGTGCCAGCTCCCCGGGACTAGCGGGAGTTGGGACC. This sequence encodes CASSPGLAGVGT. The full CDR3 protein is CASSPGLAGVGTQYF.

The CDR3 sequence: CASSLNEKLFF. Incomplete CDR3 DNA: TGTGCCAGTAGCTTAAATGAAAAA. The chain uses TRBV19 and TRBJ1-4; D is unclear. The sequenced fragment ends 3 residues before the CDR3 boundary, so the rest is inferred from the germline J gene. Germline loops: CDR1 LNHDA, CDR2 SQIVND (reference sequence). The CDR3 has 11 amino acids. V lost 6 bases and J 5 bases, leaving 4 bases between the germline ends.

In its sample, this clone was seen many times. The read ends 3 residues early relative to the CDR3; the germline J gene fills the gap. The gene calls are TRBV19 and TRBJ2-3; D gene unclear. The CDR3 contains 12 residues. Germline assignment: CDR1 LNHDA and CDR2 SQIVND (reference sequence). V was clipped by 6 bases and J by 0 bases, with 4 bases between them. The covered CDR3 bases are TGTGCCAGTAGATCTAGCACAGATACG. This gives the protein CASRSSTDT. The complete CDR3 protein is CASRSSTDTQYF.

Comments on this clone: Read coverage stops 3 residues before the CDR3 terminus; the germline J gene supplies the remainder. The chain recombines TRBV13 with TRBJ2-1, with 15 bases lining up with TRBD2. Losses at the gene ends were 5 bases for V and 0 bases for J; bases not matched to a gene: 11. CDR3 length equals 20 residues. From germline, CDR1 is PRHDT and CDR2 FYEKMQ (reference sequence). The CDR3 loop reads CASSIGTSGRWSSSYNEQFF. CDR3 DNA, as far as it was read: TGTGCCAGCAGCATCGGGACTAGCGGGAGGTGGTCTAGCTCCTACAATGAG.

This clone came up many times. Read sequence stops 3 residues before the CDR3 end, and the germline J gene provides the missing end. The genes are TRBV19 and TRBJ1-4; 7 nucleotides line up with TRBD1. The germline V gene encodes CDR1 LNHDA and CDR2 SQIVND (reference sequence). The CDR3 is made up of 16 amino acids. With V trimmed by 5 bases and J by 3 bases, 9 bases remained unmatched. The part of the CDR3 DNA that was read is TGTGCCAGTAGTTTCTCTACCGGGACAGCTAATGAAAAA. Encoded protein: CASSFSTGTANEK. The entire CDR3 is CASSFSTGTANEKLFF.

This clone came up many times. The sequenced fragment ends 3 residues before the CDR3 boundary, so the rest is inferred from the germline J gene. V gene TRBV7-9 combines with J gene TRBJ2-7, with TRBD1 matching 7 bases. Germline CDR1 and CDR2: SEHNR and FQNEAQ (reference sequence). V shed 4 bases, J shed 2 bases, and the junction held 8 bases outside the gene matches. The CDR3 has 15 amino acids. Here the CDR3 reads CASSSATGEPYEQYF. Incomplete CDR3 DNA: TGTGCCAGCAGCTCAGCCACAGGGGAACCCTACGAG. The whole variable domain, filled in from reference TRBV7-9 and TRBJ2-7, reads DTGVSQNPRHKITKRGQNVTFRCDPISEHNRLYWYRQTLGQGPEFLTYFQNEAQLEKSRLLSDRFSAERPKGSFSTLEIQRTEQGDSAMYLCASSSATGEPYEQYFGPGTRLTVT.

This clone turned up a few times. The CDR3 goes on 3 residues after the read ends, and that part is filled in from the germline J gene. The rearrangement links TRBV19 to TRBJ1-1, with a possible D match to TRBD1 (6 bases). Trimming took 4 bases from V and 0 from J, leaving 12 bases between them. Per germline, CDR1 LNHDA and CDR2 SQIVND (reference sequence). The CDR3 has 15 amino acids. The CDR3 loop is CASSKGGRMNTEAFF. The CDR3 DNA, read in part, is TGTGCCAGTAGTAAAGGGGGACGGATGAACACTGAA.

In its sample, this clone was seen a few times. The read finishes 3 residues shy of the CDR3 end, and the germline J gene is used to complete it. The J gene is TRBJ2-7, the V gene TRBV5-1; 11 nucleotides align to TRBD1. The CDR3 is 14 amino acids. CDR1 is SGHRS and CDR2 is YFSETQ in the germline V gene. The ends lost 4 bases at V and 4 bases at J; junction bases unmatched: 4. CDR3 region: CASSIGQGAYEQYF. The CDR3 DNA, read in part, is TGCGCCAGCAGCATAGGACAGGGGGCTTACGAG.

The table lists this clone with many counts. The observed sequence ends 3 residues before the CDR3 terminus, with the missing tail filled in from the germline J gene. The chain carries TRBV30 and TRBJ2-2, with 11 nucleotides matching TRBD2. The CDR3 length is 17 residues. V was pared by 0 bases and J by 5 bases, with 8 bases of the junction left unmatched. Germline V gene lookup returns CDR1 GTSNPN and CDR2 SVGIG (reference sequence). CDR3: CAWSVGSGRAGTGELFF. CDR3 bases read: TGTGCCTGGAGTGTAGGTAGCGGGAGGGCCGGGACCGGGGAG.

This clone was recorded at least ten times. The read gets to within 3 residues of the CDR3 end, and the germline J gene fills in the rest. The chain is built from TRBV6-1 and TRBJ2-2, with TRBD2 as a possible D gene (6 bases). Looked up from germline, CDR1 is MNHNS and CDR2 is SASEGT. V lost 2 bases to trimming and J lost 1 base, with 8 bases between them. The CDR3 extends over 15 amino acids. CDR3 protein: CASSEWGLNTGELFF. The sequenced CDR3 bases are TGTGCCAGCAGTGAATGGGGACTGAACACCGGGGAG.

This clone showed up many times. From the germline J gene comes the end of the CDR3, since the read stops 3 residues before it. This sequence joins TRBV7-2 and TRBJ1-5; D is uncertain. In germline, CDR1 is SGHTA, CDR2 FQGNSA. V lost 5 bases, J lost 4 bases, and 9 bases lay in between. The CDR3 consists of 13 residues. The part of the CDR3 DNA that was read is TGTGCCAGCAGCACTACGAGAAATCAGCCC. Translating gives CASSTTRNQP. The full CDR3 protein is CASSTTRNQPQHF.

This clone was counted many times. Read coverage stops 3 residues before the CDR3 terminus; the germline J gene supplies the remainder. The rearrangement links TRBV7-2 to TRBJ1-4, with D possibly TRBD1 on 5 matching bases. The V end lost 11 bases, the J end lost 8 bases, and 12 bases lay between the germline ends. Germline lookup yields CDR1 SGHTA and CDR2 FQGNSA. The length of the CDR3 is 11 residues. CDR3 DNA, as far as it was read: TGTGCCCGACTGGGGGGAGAAAAA. Its protein product is CARLGGEK. The complete CDR3 reads CARLGGEKLFF.

As for this clone: At one end the junction does not follow the germline gene, possibly because of a read error. The CDR3 extends 3 residues past the end of the read, so its final part is completed from the germline J gene. V gene TRBV19 combines with J gene TRBJ1-5, with 12 bases lining up with TRBD1. The CDR3 loop spans 15 amino acids. CDR1 and CDR2 from the germline V gene are LNHDA and SQIVND (reference sequence). Incomplete CDR3 DNA: TGTGCCAGTAGTCCCGGGACAGGGGGCAAGCAGCCC. Amino acids: CASSPGTGGKQP. The CDR3, in full, reads CASSPGTGGKQPQHF.

This clone was seen ten or more times. The CDR3 protein is CASSEDRSLGETQYF. CDR3 DNA (partial): TGTGCCAGCAGTGAAGACAGGTCCCTTGGGGAGACC. V gene TRBV2 combines with J gene TRBJ2-5, with D possibly TRBD1 on 5 matching bases. Sequencing ends 3 residues short of the CDR3 end; the germline J gene provides the rest. CDR1 SNHLY and CDR2 FYNNEI come from the germline V gene. V gave up 1 base and J gave up 5 bases, with 14 bases separating them. The CDR3 is 15 amino acids.

To note about this clone: The CDR3 end is not reached by the read, which stops 3 residues before it; the germline J gene fills it in. The chain is built from TRBV7-8 and TRBJ1-5; tentatively, D is TRBD1 (6 bases). Germline assignment: CDR1 SGHVS and CDR2 FQNEAQ. The CDR3 is made up of 14 amino acids. Trimming shortened V by 4 bases and J by 8 bases, and 15 bases separated the two germline ends. CDR3 bases read: TGTGCCAGCAGCTCCGGACAGTTCTTCGAGCCC. It yields the protein CASSSGQFFEP. In full, the CDR3 is CASSSGQFFEPQHF.

Turning to this clone: Read sequence stops 3 residues before the CDR3 end, and the germline J gene provides the missing end. This chain connects TRBV7-9 to TRBJ2-1, with TRBD2 as a possible D gene (5 bases). V gave up 2 bases and J gave up 5 bases, with 13 bases separating them. This CDR3 is 15 amino acids long. Germline CDR1 is SEHNR and CDR2 is FQNEAQ (reference sequence). The chain's CDR3 is CASSLIGVRHNEQFF. The DNA read from the CDR3 is TGTGCCAGCAGCTTAATCGGGGTCAGGCACAATGAG.

This clone was recorded many times. The CDR3 end lies 3 residues beyond the end of the read and is filled in from the germline J gene. The V and J genes are TRBV29-1 and TRBJ2-2; TRBD1 matches at 7 bases. The CDR3 covers 14 residues. CDR1 is SQVTM and CDR2 is ANQGSEA in the germline V gene. The trim removed 6 bases at V and 5 bases at J, leaving 9 bases unmatched. Incomplete CDR3 DNA: TGCAGCGTCAGAGGGGGCCTGTGGACCGGGGAG. Translation gives CSVRGGLWTGE. The whole CDR3 is CSVRGGLWTGELFF.

In this sample, this clone turned up a few times. The DNA ends 3 residues before the CDR3 does, and the rest of the CDR3 is filled in from the germline J gene. The chain joins TRBV7-2 to TRBJ1-6; 9 nucleotides align to TRBD1. CDR3 size: 15 residues. CDR1 and CDR2 (germline): SGHTA, FQGNSA. J gave up 9 bases and V 3 bases, and 6 bases lay outside the gene matches. The part of the CDR3 DNA that was read is TGTGCCAGCAGCTTGGGGACAGGGCAGGGTTCACCC. The encoded protein is CASSLGTGQGSP. The full CDR3 is CASSLGTGQGSPLHF. Full variable domain (remainder filled in from reference TRBV7-2 and TRBJ1-6): GAGVSQSPSNKVTEKGKDVELRCDPISGHTALYWYRQSLGQGLEFLIYFQGNSAPDKSGLPSDRFSAERTGGSVSTLTIQRTQQEDSAVYLCASSLGTGQGSPLHFGNGTRLTVT.

This clone was counted ten times or more. The CDR3 protein is CASSTNGQVGTYEQYF. CDR3 DNA, as far as it was read: TGTGCCAGCAGCACAAACGGACAGGTTGGAACCTACGAG. The V gene is TRBV5-4, the J gene TRBJ2-7; 7 bases agree with TRBD1. The read halts 3 residues ahead of the CDR3 end, with the missing end drawn from the germline J gene. V lost 4 bases and J lost 2; bases outside the gene matches: 12. The CDR3 covers 16 residues. The germline V gene has CDR1 SGHNT and CDR2 YYREEE (reference sequence).

The sample holds many counts of this clone. The chain's CDR3 is CSARVISYEQYF. Partial CDR3 DNA: TGCAGTGCTAGAGTTATCTCCTACGAG. V gene TRBV20-1 combines with J gene TRBJ2-7; D is unclear. The sequenced fragment ends 3 residues before the CDR3 boundary, so the rest is inferred from the germline J gene. Trimming pared 1 base from V and 0 bases from J, leaving 4 bases between. The V gene's germline CDR1 is DFQATT and CDR2 SNEGSKA (reference sequence). This CDR3 has 12 residues.

This clone was counted between two and nine times. The CDR3 is cut off 3 residues early in the read; its end comes from the germline J gene. This chain connects TRBV20-1 to TRBJ1-1; 8 bases fit TRBD1. The ends lost 0 bases at V and 2 bases at J; junction bases unmatched: 5. The CDR3 is made up of 15 amino acids. CDR1 is DFQATT and CDR2 is SNEGSKA in the germline V gene (reference sequence). The CDR3 is CSARDLQGANTEAFF. The part of the CDR3 DNA that was read is TGCAGTGCTAGAGATTTGCAGGGGGCAAACACTGAA.

There are many counts of this clone. The read terminates 3 residues ahead of where the CDR3 ends, so the germline J gene completes it. This chain joins TRBV19 and TRBJ1-5; the D is unclear. Germline loops: CDR1 LNHDA, CDR2 SQIVND (reference sequence). The ends were cut back, 5 bases at V and 4 bases at J, with 12 bases in the middle. The CDR3 is 14 amino acids. The CDR3: CASSLTHKNQPQHF. CDR3 DNA, as far as it was read: TGTGCCAGTAGTCTCACACATAAAAATCAGCCC.

This clone was counted many times. The read gets to within 3 residues of the CDR3 end, and the germline J gene fills in the rest. This chain uses TRBV2 with TRBJ1-1; the match to TRBD1 covers 9 bases. Germline-derived CDR1 and CDR2 are SNHLY and FYNNEI. J was trimmed by 7 bases and V by 5 bases; bases with no gene match: 8. The CDR3 loop spans 14 amino acids. The CDR3 bases that were read are TGTGCCAGCAGTTCAGGGACAGGGTATGGTGAA. As protein: CASSSGTGYGE. The full CDR3 sequence reads CASSSGTGYGEAFF.

This clone was detected many times. Sequencing ends 3 residues short of the CDR3 end; the germline J gene provides the rest. V usage is TRBV6-1 and J usage is TRBJ2-2; 10 bases are shared with TRBD1. From germline, CDR1 is MNHNS and CDR2 SASEGT. The CDR3 consists of 16 residues. Trimming took 2 bases from V and 4 from J; bases not matched to a gene: 4. CDR3 sequence reads: CASSEPGTGVTGELFF. The part of the CDR3 DNA that was read is TGTGCCAGCAGTGAACCCGGGACAGGGGTCACCGGGGAG.

At least ten counts were recorded for this clone. Read coverage stops 3 residues before the CDR3 terminus; the germline J gene supplies the remainder. The V call is TRBV5-1, the J call TRBJ2-3; 7 bases line up with TRBD1. In germline, CDR1 is SGHRS, CDR2 YFSETQ. This CDR3 has 16 residues. Trimming cost V 2 bases and J 1 base; bases outside gene matches: 7. The CDR3 sequence: CASSFGQAAGTDTQYF. The CDR3 bases that were read are TGCGCCAGCAGCTTCGGACAGGCGGCCGGCACAGATACG.